Listed below are T cell receptor beta chains from one sample, sequenced in a study of cytomegalovirus exposure and HLA in healthy donors. Sequencing was performed with immunoSEQ multiplex PCR; in TCRdb, only in-frame clones are kept and a portion is missing. Here the sample spans 100,000 to 150,000 clones, around 78% being singletons. Sequenced material: PBMCs. The receptors here all came from a man in his forties in good health and CMV-seronegative. The CDR3 runs from the conserved cysteine through the conserved F or W. D genes are given only for firm matches. The size of a clone is reported for some rows only, either as once, few or many, or as a class for expanded clones.

DNA,CDR3,D,J,V,size,length
TGTGCCAGCTCACGGACAGGGGGCGATCAGCCCCAGCATTTT,CASSRTGGDQPQHF,TRBD1,TRBJ1-5,TRBV18,once,14
TGCGCCAGCAGCACCGGGACAGGGATCCACGAGCAGTACTTC,CASSTGTGIHEQYF,TRBD1,TRBJ2-7,TRBV5-1,-,14
TGTGCCAGCAGCTTAACAGGGCCCGCAGATACGCAGTATTTT,CASSLTGPADTQYF,-,TRBJ2-3,TRBV7-9,few,14
TGTGCCAGCAGTAATTGGCCGGGACAGGGGGAAAATGGCTACACCTTC,CASSNWPGQGENGYTF,TRBD1,TRBJ1-2,TRBV7-9,few,16
TGCAGCGTTGCCGGAGGAGGGGAGCAAGAAAAACTGTTTTTT,CSVAGGGEQEKLFF,-,TRBJ1-4,TRBV29-1,-,14
TGTGCCACCCGAATACAGGGCCCGAATTCACCCCTCCACTTT,CATRIQGPNSPLHF,-,TRBJ1-6,TRBV19,-,14
TGCGCCAGCAGCCAGGACAGGGGGTCGTCTGGGGCCAACGGCCTGACTTTC,CASSQDRGSSGANGLTF,TRBD1,TRBJ2-6,TRBV5-1,-,17
TGTGCCAGCAGCTTAGATCCGTGGGTCAGGGTGGAGCCTTCTACTGAAGCTTTCTTT,CASSLDPWVRVEPSTEAFF,-,TRBJ1-1,TRBV11-2,once,19
TGTGCCAGCAGCCCCCCCCCGACTAGCGGGAAAGAGACCCAGTACTTC,CASSPPPTSGKETQYF,TRBD2,TRBJ2-5,TRBV7-2,-,16
TGTGCCAGCAGCCTTGGTGTGGGGGGAGTTAATGAGCAGTTCTTC,CASSLGVGGVNEQFF,-,TRBJ2-1,TRBV4-2,once,15
TGTGCCATCAGTGAGTTTGGCAGGGATAACTATGGCTACACCTTC,CAISEFGRDNYGYTF,-,TRBJ1-2,TRBV10-3,-,15
TGTGCTAGCAGCATCAGGACTGTTTGGGGGCTTTTTTTTGAGCAGTTCTTC,CASSIRTVWGLFFEQFF,-,TRBJ2-1,TRBV7-7,-,17
TGTGCCAGCAGCCTAACCGGGGTCGGGGGGCACGGGGAGCTGTTTTTT,CASSLTGVGGHGELFF,-,TRBJ2-2,TRBV11-2,few,16
TGTGCCAGCAGCACGCAGGTGACCGGGGAGCTGTTTTTT,CASSTQVTGELFF,-,TRBJ2-2,TRBV7-9,-,13
TGTGCCAGCAGCCGTAGCGGGGGGGAACCAACAGATACGCAGTATTTT,CASSRSGGEPTDTQYF,TRBD2,TRBJ2-3,TRBV5-4,once,16
TGCAGCGCCGGGACAGGGCCCTACGAGCAGTACTTC,CSAGTGPYEQYF,TRBD1,TRBJ2-7,TRBV29-1,-,12
TGTGCCAGCAAAGGGGATAGGACAGGGTCTGGCGAGCAGTACTTC,CASKGDRTGSGEQYF,TRBD1,TRBJ2-7,TRBV2,-,15
TGCAGCGTAACAACAGGAGTACTTGGGGAAAAACTGTTTTTT,CSVTTGVLGEKLFF,-,TRBJ1-4,TRBV29-1,-,14
TGTGCCAGCAGTGAAATAGAATTGAACACTGAAGCTTTCTTT,CASSEIELNTEAFF,-,TRBJ1-1,TRBV2,-,14
TGTGCCAGCAGCCGGGGGATAACCGGGGAGCTGTTTTTT,CASSRGITGELFF,-,TRBJ2-2,TRBV7-3,-,13
TGTGCCAGCAGTGACAGCAGGGGCTATGGCTACACCTTC,CASSDSRGYGYTF,-,TRBJ1-2,TRBV6-1,-,13
TGCGCCAGCAGCTTGGGACAGGGGGCATCATATGGCTACACCTTC,CASSLGQGASYGYTF,TRBD1,TRBJ1-2,TRBV5-1,-,15
TGTGCCAGCAGTTTGCCGGGACAGGGCCATAATTCACCCCTCCACTTT,CASSLPGQGHNSPLHF,TRBD1,TRBJ1-6,TRBV5-4,-,16
TGCGCCAGCAGCTCGGGCCTGGGACAGGGCAGCTCACCCCTCCACTTT,CASSSGLGQGSSPLHF,TRBD1,TRBJ1-6,TRBV5-1,-,16
TGTGCCAGCAGCCGTGGACAGTCAACCTTGAGGGCTTTCTTT,CASSRGQSTLRAFF,-,TRBJ1-1,TRBV5-6,-,14
TGTGCCAGCAGAGCCGGGACAGGAGTCGCCGGGGAGCTGTTTTTT,CASRAGTGVAGELFF,TRBD1,TRBJ2-2,TRBV9,-,15
TGTGCCAGCTCACCCTCCGGACAGAACTACGAGCAGTACTTC,CASSPSGQNYEQYF,-,TRBJ2-7,TRBV18,-,14
TGTGCCAGCAGTTTACTAGTCTTAGCCTACGAGCAGTACTTC,CASSLLVLAYEQYF,-,TRBJ2-7,TRBV7-2,-,14
TGTGCCAGCAGCTTCCGGGACAGGGGAGACGAGCAGTACTTC,CASSFRDRGDEQYF,TRBD1,TRBJ2-7,TRBV7-9,-,14
TGTGCCAGCAGCCAAGAACCCGGACTCCGGGCATCGGCAACTAATGAAAAACTGTTTTTT,CASSQEPGLRASATNEKLFF,-,TRBJ1-4,TRBV4-2,-,20
TGTGCCAGCAGCTTAGAGTTCAGGGGGGCCTATGGCTACACCTTC,CASSLEFRGAYGYTF,TRBD1,TRBJ1-2,TRBV11-2,once,15
TGTGCCAGCAGCCACCGGACAGGCTTTGGTGGCTACACCTTC,CASSHRTGFGGYTF,TRBD1,TRBJ1-2,TRBV14,-,14
TGTGCCAGCAGCTTAGGTTTCAGGGCTGATGGCTACACCTTC,CASSLGFRADGYTF,-,TRBJ1-2,TRBV7-9,-,14
TGTGCCAGCAGCGCCTATGGGGGGGACTATGGCTACACCTTC,CASSAYGGDYGYTF,-,TRBJ1-2,TRBV9,-,14
TGTGCCAGCAAGGTGCGGGGTTCTAGCAATCAGCCCCAGCATTTT,CASKVRGSSNQPQHF,-,TRBJ1-5,TRBV5-6,few,15
TGTGCCAGCAGCCTAAAAGGGACACCCCGTGGCACTGAAGCTTTCTTT,CASSLKGTPRGTEAFF,-,TRBJ1-1,TRBV7-2,-,16
TGTGCCAGCAGCCAGGGGCTCCTGGAGACCCAGTACTTC,CASSQGLLETQYF,-,TRBJ2-5,TRBV7-3,-,13
TGTGCCAGCAGCATGTGGACAGGGGGGACAGATACGCAGTATTTT,CASSMWTGGTDTQYF,TRBD1,TRBJ2-3,TRBV7-2,-,15
TGTGCCAGCAGCTTGGGAGTGAATTCACCCCTCCACTTT,CASSLGVNSPLHF,-,TRBJ1-6,TRBV5-6,-,13
TGCGCCAGCAGCCAGGGACTAGCGAACACCGGGGAGCTGTTTTTT,CASSQGLANTGELFF,TRBD2,TRBJ2-2,TRBV4-1,once,15
TGTGCCAGCAGCTTAGGACAGGAAACCGAGCAGTACTTC,CASSLGQETEQYF,-,TRBJ2-7,TRBV7-9,-,13
TGTGCCAGCAGTAACCAGGGGACCGGGGAGCTGTTTTTT,CASSNQGTGELFF,-,TRBJ2-2,TRBV6-4,few,13
TGTGCCATCAGTGAAACCGGGACAGAGGGGCACGAGCAGTACTTC,CAISETGTEGHEQYF,TRBD1,TRBJ2-7,TRBV10-3,-,15
TGTGCCAGCAGCTTTACAGGGGCGGCTGGAAACACCATATATTTT,CASSFTGAAGNTIYF,TRBD1,TRBJ1-3,TRBV5-4,-,15
TGTGCCAGCAGCTCCAGTAGTACCGGGACAGGGAGCTACGAGCAGTACTTC,CASSSSSTGTGSYEQYF,TRBD1,TRBJ2-7,TRBV5-4,-,17
TGTGCCAGCAGCGAGCGGCTGGGAGAAAAACTGTTTTTT,CASSERLGEKLFF,-,TRBJ1-4,TRBV25-1,once,13
TGTGCCAGCAGCGTAGAGGGAGCGGTCAGCTATGGCTACACCTTC,CASSVEGAVSYGYTF,-,TRBJ1-2,TRBV9,few,15
TGTGCCAGCAGTTTATCAGAGTTCACTGAAGCTTTCTTT,CASSLSEFTEAFF,-,TRBJ1-1,TRBV27,-,13
TGTGCCAGCAGCTTAGGTGGAGGGGACACCGGGGAGCTGTTTTTT,CASSLGGGDTGELFF,-,TRBJ2-2,TRBV11-3,-,15
TGTGCCAGCAGTTTCAGCTATAATTCACCCCTCCACTTT,CASSFSYNSPLHF,-,TRBJ1-6,TRBV27,-,13
TGTGCCAGCAGTGACTCCTTCTCCTACGAGCAGTACTTC,CASSDSFSYEQYF,-,TRBJ2-7,TRBV6-4,-,13
TGCAGCGCCCGGAGAGGCTCGAACACTGAAGCTTTCTTT,CSARRGSNTEAFF,-,TRBJ1-1,TRBV29-1,-,13
TGTGCCAGCAGTGAGGACAGGACCTCGGCCACCTTC,CASSEDRTSATF,TRBD1,TRBJ1-2,TRBV6-1,few,12
TGTGCCAGCAGTTGGGGGACACTGGAGACCCAGTACTTC,CASSWGTLETQYF,-,TRBJ2-5,TRBV6-5,-,13
TGTGCCAGCAGTGGGGGAGGGGGAGGGGAGACCCAGTACTTC,CASSGGGGGETQYF,-,TRBJ2-5,TRBV6-1,-,14
TGTGCCAGCAGGGGGGCCGGGACAGGGAATGAAAAACTGTTTTTT,CASRGAGTGNEKLFF,TRBD1,TRBJ1-4,TRBV6-5,-,15